These 21 T cell receptor beta chains originate from one sample sequenced in a study of cytomegalovirus exposure and HLA in healthy donors. The PCR contained 60 Vbeta and 13 Jbeta primers. Clones were sequenced by immunoSEQ multiplex PCR, and TCRdb holds only the in-frame ones, with some missing. This sample has about 82,000 clones; 70% to 80% occur once, and the top ten carry about 20%. Sequenced material: PBMCs. Receptors were obtained from a young man in good health and CMV-seropositive.

V usage is TRBV2 and J usage is TRBJ1-2, with 8 bases matching TRBD1. The CDR3 runs to 14 residues. CDR1 and CDR2 from the germline V gene are SNHLY and FYNNEI. The V and J ends lost 6 bases and 4 bases, in that order; junction bases with no gene match: 7. CDR3 in amino acids: CASRAQGAGYGYTF. CDR3 nucleotide sequence: TGTGCCAGCAGGGCCCAGGGGGCAGGCTATGGCTACACCTTC.

This clone was found once. The chain combines TRBV27 with TRBJ1-5, with D uncertain. Deletions cut 6 bases from V and 2 bases from J, with 14 bases between. This CDR3 region has 15 residues. The germline CDR1 and CDR2 sequences are MNHEY and SMNVEV (reference sequence). CDR3 sequence: CASSLEEEGNQPQHF. The CDR3 DNA sequence: TGTGCCAGCAGCCTCGAGGAGGAGGGCAATCAGCCCCAGCATTTT.

This clone was found once. The chain has TRBV2 and TRBJ1-1, with TRBD1 as a possible D gene (6 bases). Germline CDR1 is SNHLY and CDR2 is FYNNEI. V lost 9 bases and J 3 bases, leaving 17 bases between the germline ends. CDR3 length: 14 amino acids. Written as DNA, the CDR3 is TGTGCCAGGGGTCCGAGGGACACATACACTGAAGCTTTCTTT. Its protein is CARGPRDTYTEAFF.

Remarks on this clone: The same CDR3 can be traced to other DNA sequences in this sample. The chain uses TRBV5-1 and TRBJ1-6, with 10 bases lining up with TRBD1. The V gene's germline CDR1 is SGHRS and CDR2 YFSETQ. The V gene end was trimmed by 3 bases and the J gene end by 8 bases; junction bases not matched to a gene: 2. There are 14 residues in the CDR3. For the CDR3, the DNA is TGCGCCAGCAGCTCAGGGACAGGGGATTCACCCCTCCACTTT. This gives the protein CASSSGTGDSPLHF.

The rearrangement links TRBV4-3 to TRBJ2-7; 8 nucleotides match TRBD1. The germline V gene has CDR1 LGHNA and CDR2 YSLEER. V gave up 1 base and J gave up 2 bases; unmatched junction bases: 10. The CDR3 extends over 17 amino acids. For the CDR3, the DNA is TGCGCCAGCAGCCAAGTCTGGCAGGGGGCGATAACCTACGAGCAGTACTTC. Protein product: CASSQVWQGAITYEQYF.

For this clone: The junction differs from germline at one of its ends, possibly a read error. This sequence joins TRBV7-7 and TRBJ2-5; D gene uncertain. Germline loops: CDR1 SSHAT, CDR2 FNYEAQ (reference sequence). CDR3 length: 14 amino acids. DNA of the CDR3: TGTGCTAGCAGCCCGTCTGGTGAGAGAGAGACCCAGTACTTC. It yields the protein CASSPSGERETQYF.

The chain employs TRBV5-1 and TRBJ1-6, with 9 bases aligning to TRBD1. Germline assignment: CDR1 SGHRS and CDR2 YFSETQ. Losses at the gene ends were 0 bases for V and 4 bases for J; bases not matched to a gene: 5. CDR3 size: 17 residues. CDR3 residues: CASSLEPGQGYNSPLHF. The CDR3 DNA sequence: TGCGCCAGCAGCTTGGAACCGGGACAGGGTTATAATTCACCCCTCCACTTT. Complete variable domain (other parts from reference TRBV5-1 and TRBJ1-6): KAGVTQTPRYLIKTRGQQVTLSCSPISGHRSVSWYQQTPGQGLQFLFEYFSETQRNKGNFPGRFSGRQFSNSRSEMNVSTLELGDSALYLCASSLEPGQGYNSPLHFGNGTRLTVT.

V is TRBV7-6 and J is TRBJ1-2; D is unresolved. In germline, CDR1 is SGHVS, CDR2 FNYEAQ. This CDR3 spans 12 amino acids. The V and J ends lost 5 bases and 3 bases respectively, with 7 bases between them. Here the CDR3 reads CASSTGDYGYTF. CDR3 bases: TGTGCCAGCAGCACCGGGGACTATGGCTACACCTTC.

This sequence joins TRBV9 and TRBJ1-1; TRBD1 matches 8 bases. The CDR3 is 16 amino acids. Unmatched junction bases numbered 8, after V lost 4 bases and J lost 0 bases. Germline V gene sequence: CDR1 SGDLS, CDR2 YYNGEE. For the CDR3, the DNA is TGTGCCAGCAGCTCACGGACAGGGACGATGAACACTGAAGCTTTCTTT. The encoded protein is CASSSRTGTMNTEAFF.

This clone is a singleton in its sample. The junction departs from germline at one end; a sequencing error may be responsible. The rearrangement joins TRBV5-4 to TRBJ1-5; TRBD1 matches 10 bases. This CDR3 is built from 16 residues. Germline V CDR1 and CDR2: SGHNT, YYREEE (reference sequence). The CDR3 reads CASSYGRDRGYQPQNF. The CDR3 coding sequence is TGTGCCAGCAGCTACGGGAGGGACAGGGGTTATCAGCCCCAGAATTTT.

The V and J genes are TRBV6-5 and TRBJ2-7; tentatively, D is TRBD1 (6 bases). CDR3 length equals 14 residues. The V gene lost 6 bases and the J gene lost 2 bases, with 14 bases spanning the gap. Germline assignment: CDR1 MNHEY and CDR2 SVGAGI. This CDR3 reads CASRIRDTTYEQYF. Written as DNA, the CDR3 is TGTGCCAGCAGAATCCGGGACACTACCTACGAGCAGTACTTC.

The chain links TRBV28 to TRBJ2-3; 7 nucleotides align to TRBD2. Losses at the gene ends were 10 bases for V and 0 bases for J; bases not matched to a gene: 13. Germline V gives CDR1 MDHEN, CDR2 SYDVKM. This CDR3 contains 16 residues. Here the CDR3 reads CATASGYVVSTDTQYF. The CDR3 DNA reads as TGTGCCACCGCTAGCGGCTACGTTGTCAGCACAGATACGCAGTATTTT.

A few counts support this clone. This chain links TRBV5-4 with TRBJ2-3; 16 bases align to TRBD2. The CDR3 covers 16 residues. The V segment lost 4 bases and the J segment 4 bases; nucleotides outside the gene matches: 3. The germline V gene encodes CDR1 SGHNT and CDR2 YYREEE (reference sequence). The chain's CDR3 is CASSQGTSGGADTQYF. CDR3 DNA: TGTGCCAGCAGCCAAGGGACTAGCGGGGGGGCAGATACGCAGTATTTT.

The V gene is TRBV27, the J gene TRBJ1-5, with TRBD1 matching 9 bases. Trimming cost V 5 bases and J 2 bases; bases outside gene matches: 4. The CDR3 is 15 residues long. The germline V gene encodes CDR1 MNHEY and CDR2 SMNVEV (reference sequence). The CDR3 here is CASSDRGWGNQPQHF. CDR3 DNA: TGTGCCAGCAGTGACAGGGGGTGGGGCAATCAGCCCCAGCATTTT.

This chain's CDR3 is CASSQDDGDPGLYGYTF. CDR3 coding DNA: TGCGCCAGCAGCCAAGATGATGGGGACCCGGGACTTTATGGCTACACCTTC. The rearrangement links TRBV4-1 to TRBJ1-2; TRBD1 might be the D (5 bases). This CDR3 is 17 amino acids long. V was trimmed by 0 bases and J by 5 bases, leaving 19 bases between them. The germline gives CDR1 MGHRA, CDR2 YSYEKL.

This clone was picked up a small number of times. The genes are TRBV30 and TRBJ1-1; no definite D call. V was clipped by 5 bases and J by 1 base, with 8 bases between them. CDR1 is GTSNPN, CDR2 SVGIG, per germline (reference sequence). The CDR3 covers 12 residues. The CDR3 DNA is TGTGCCTGGGGCAGATCGAACACTGAAGCTTTCTTT. This encodes CAWGRSNTEAFF.

This chain joins TRBV2 and TRBJ1-5; D might be TRBD1 (6 bases). Germline-derived CDR1 and CDR2 are SNHLY and FYNNEI. V was shortened by 3 bases and J by 7 bases, with 16 bases between the two germline ends. The CDR3 loop spans 15 amino acids. The CDR3: CASSDVPKGGQPQHF. The CDR3 DNA sequence: TGTGCCAGCAGTGACGTTCCCAAGGGGGGGCAGCCCCAGCATTTT.

The chain combines TRBV7-2 with TRBJ2-5; 9 bases line up with TRBD1. Looked up from germline, CDR1 is SGHTA and CDR2 is FQGNSA. This CDR3 comprises 18 residues. Trimming took 5 bases from V and 5 from J; bases not matched to a gene: 18. CDR3 sequence: CASSGLIEDRGAWETQYF. CDR3 DNA sequence: TGTGCCAGCAGCGGGCTTATTGAGGACAGGGGAGCGTGGGAGACCCAGTACTTC.

With respect to this clone: Other DNA sequences in the same sample also yield this CDR3. The chain recombines TRBV6-5 with TRBJ2-7; D gene ambiguous. CDR1 is MNHEY, CDR2 SVGAGI, per germline. The CDR3 loop spans 12 amino acids. The V and J ends lost 0 bases and 4 bases respectively, with 4 bases between them. DNA of the CDR3: TGTGCCAGCAGTTACTCTCCATACGAGCAGTACTTC. This translates into CASSYSPYEQYF.

The chain uses TRBV6-1 and TRBJ1-1, with 7 bases that match TRBD1. V trimming: 6 bases; J trimming: 5 bases; junction bases outside the gene matches: 6. The germline gives CDR1 MNHNS, CDR2 SASEGT. The CDR3 is 13 residues long. CDR3 sequence: CASSPARGTEAFF. The CDR3 DNA sequence: TGTGCCAGCAGCCCGGCCAGGGGGACTGAAGCTTTCTTT.

As DNA, the CDR3 is TGTGCCAGCAGATCGACAGGTTCCGAGACCCAGTACTTC. Translated, it gives CASRSTGSETQYF. The chain links TRBV27 to TRBJ2-5, with D perhaps TRBD1 (6 bases). Germline-derived CDR1 and CDR2 are MNHEY and SMNVEV (reference sequence). The CDR3 has 13 amino acids. V was cut by 6 bases and J by 5 bases, with 13 bases left in between.